These 20 T cell receptor beta chains originate from one sample sequenced in a study of beta chain features in type 1 diabetes. Since all of the isolated RNA was reverse transcribed, expressed TCRB transcripts were what got sequenced. The repertoire was sequenced with immunoSEQ multiplex PCR; TCRdb's copy has only in-frame clones and lacks some. The sample has some 150,000 clones, about 13% seen once. The antigens for these receptors are not known. Study outcomes and limitations: Among all four CD4+ subsets, Type 1 diabetes patients had TCRB CDR3s that were moderately but significantly shorter.

Sequencing was performed on central memory CD4+ T cells from blood. These receptors were obtained from a man aged 18-30 years with type 1 diabetes.

This clone turned up a few times. The chain links TRBV27 to TRBJ1-6; 8 bases fit TRBD1. The trim removed 6 bases at V and 6 bases at J, leaving 4 bases unmatched. The CDR3 runs 14 residues. Germline CDR1 MNHEY, CDR2 SMNVEV (reference sequence). This CDR3 reads CASRLTGVNSPLHF. CDR3 DNA sequence: TGTGCCAGCAGACTGACAGGGGTTAATTCACCCCTCCACTTT.

This clone appeared a few times. The rearrangement joins TRBV5-4 to TRBJ2-1, with a weak D call TRBD1 (6 bases). V lost 0 bases and J lost 3, with 10 bases in between. The germline gives CDR1 SGHNT, CDR2 YYREEE (reference sequence). The CDR3 length is 15 residues. The CDR3 nucleotides read TGTGCCAGCAGCTTGGGACAGGACCACTACAATGAGCAGTTCTTC. Translation: CASSLGQDHYNEQFF.

CDR3 bases: TGTGCCAGCAGACCCGACCTTCTTTCCTACGAGCAGTACTTC. It yields the protein CASRPDLLSYEQYF. The chain uses TRBV9 and TRBJ2-7; D is ambiguous. Trimming shortened V by 5 bases and J by 1 base, and 13 bases separated the two germline ends. The CDR3 length is 14 residues. Germline-derived CDR1 and CDR2 are SGDLS and YYNGEE.

V usage is TRBV6-5 and J usage is TRBJ1-6; maybe TRBD1 (5 bases). This CDR3 comprises 15 residues. V lost 7 bases to trimming and J lost 10 bases, with 20 bases between them. The germline V gene encodes CDR1 MNHEY and CDR2 SVGAGI. The CDR3 DNA follows: TGTGCCAGCAACCACCGGCAGGGAGTCAGGTCACCCCTCCACTTT. Amino acid sequence: CASNHRQGVRSPLHF.

The J gene is TRBJ2-7, the V gene TRBV5-1, with TRBD2 identical over 10 bases. The CDR3 runs to 15 residues. J lost 5 bases, V lost 4 bases, and 9 bases had no gene match. Germline V gene data show CDR1 as SGHRS and CDR2 as YFSETQ. CDR3 sequence reads: CASSLTTSGFHEQYF. DNA of the CDR3: TGCGCCAGCAGCCTAACGACTAGCGGGTTCCACGAGCAGTACTTC.

This clone was found many times. This sequence joins TRBV7-9 and TRBJ2-1, with 9 bases matching TRBD1. The CDR3 extends over 14 amino acids. Trimming cost V 6 bases and J 6 bases; bases outside gene matches: 6. Germline V gene sequence: CDR1 SEHNR, CDR2 FQNEAQ (reference sequence). CDR3 DNA sequence: TGTGCCAGCAGTTGGGGACAGGGAGTCAATGAGCAGTTCTTC. Residues: CASSWGQGVNEQFF. The whole variable domain, remainder taken from reference TRBV7-9 and TRBJ2-1, is DTGVSQNPRHKITKRGQNVTFRCDPISEHNRLYWYRQTLGQGPEFLTYFQNEAQLEKSRLLSDRFSAERPKGSFSTLEIQRTEQGDSAMYLCASSWGQGVNEQFFGPGTRLTVL.

This chain connects TRBV9 to TRBJ2-2, with D perhaps TRBD1 (5 bases). Germline V lookup: CDR1 SGDLS, CDR2 YYNGEE. Trimming removed 4 bases from V and 5 bases from J, with 15 bases in between. This CDR3 has 15 amino acids. CDR3 DNA sequence: TGTGCCAGCAGCCTATCGACTCAGGGAACCGGGGAGCTGTTTTTT. It is translated as CASSLSTQGTGELFF.

Only a few counts were recorded for this clone. The chain has TRBV28 and TRBJ1-4; D gene unclear. Germline CDR1 and CDR2: MDHEN and SYDVKM. The CDR3 loop spans 15 amino acids. Trimming took 3 bases from V and 2 from J, leaving 10 bases between them. The CDR3 loop reads CASSFGSSTNEKLFF. The CDR3 DNA is TGTGCCAGCAGTTTCGGGAGTTCCACTAATGAAAAACTGTTTTTT.

This clone was counted at least ten times. The rearrangement uses TRBV7-9 and TRBJ2-6; TRBD1 might be the D (5 bases). This CDR3 is 15 amino acids long. V was cut by 5 bases and J by 1 base, with 9 bases left in between. Per the germline V gene, CDR1 is SEHNR and CDR2 is FQNEAQ (reference sequence). CDR3: CASSLTGSGANVLTF. The DNA of the CDR3 is TGTGCCAGCAGCCTAACAGGATCTGGGGCCAACGTCCTGACTTTC.

The CDR3 is CASSSGYRDRDGETQYF. Here the CDR3 DNA reads TGTGCCAGCAGCTCCGGCTACCGGGACAGGGACGGGGAGACCCAGTACTTC. The rearrangement joins TRBV7-9 to TRBJ2-5; 9 bases are shared with TRBD1. The CDR3 runs 17 residues. V was clipped by 4 bases and J by 5 bases; unmatched bases: 14. Germline CDR1 and CDR2: SEHNR and FQNEAQ (reference sequence).

This chain links TRBV30 with TRBJ1-1; D unclear. CDR1 and CDR2 (germline): GTSNPN, SVGIG (reference sequence). The ends were cut back, 0 bases at V and 8 bases at J, with 16 bases in the middle. This CDR3 contains 14 residues. The CDR3 loop is CAWSVQATKTEAFF. The CDR3 nucleotides read TGTGCCTGGAGTGTACAAGCCACGAAAACCGAAGCTTTCTTT.

This clone occurred many times. This chain links TRBV5-1 with TRBJ2-6; D unresolved. The V gene lost 0 bases and the J gene lost 2 bases, with 6 bases spanning the gap. The CDR3 consists of 15 residues. Germline V gene lookup returns CDR1 SGHRS and CDR2 YFSETQ. CDR3 sequence (DNA): TGCGCCAGCAGCTTGGTTTCCGCTGGGGCCAACGTCCTGACTTTC. The encoded protein is CASSLVSAGANVLTF.

The chain recombines TRBV27 with TRBJ2-3; possible D gene TRBD2, 6 bases. V shed 4 bases and J shed 6 bases, with 11 bases lying between them. The CDR3 contains 13 residues. Germline assignment: CDR1 MNHEY and CDR2 SMNVEV (reference sequence). CDR3 sequence: CASSSAGSDTQYF. The CDR3 nucleotides are TGTGCCAGCAGTTCCGCGGGGAGCGATACGCAGTATTTT.

This sequence joins TRBV10-1 and TRBJ1-3; D may be TRBD1 (5 bases). V was cut by 8 bases and J by 8 bases, with 13 bases left in between. Germline loops: CDR1 WNHNN, CDR2 SYGVQD (reference sequence). The CDR3 consists of 12 residues. CDR3 residues: CASRGTGDTIYF. Here the CDR3 DNA reads TGCGCCAGCCGGGGGACGGGAGACACCATATATTTT.

The chain employs TRBV7-9 and TRBJ1-1; TRBD1 agrees at 7 bases. The CDR3 spans 14 residues. After removal of 6 bases from V and 0 bases from J, the junction contained 4 bases not matched to a gene. Germline loops: CDR1 SEHNR, CDR2 FQNEAQ (reference sequence). CDR3: CASRSTGLNTEAFF. The CDR3 nucleotides read TGTGCCAGCAGATCGACAGGGCTGAACACTGAAGCTTTCTTT.

This chain links TRBV7-2 with TRBJ2-3; 13 bases line up with TRBD2. Losses at the gene ends were 6 bases for V and 6 bases for J; bases not matched to a gene: 9. The germline V gene encodes CDR1 SGHTA and CDR2 FQGNSA. The CDR3 covers 16 residues. The CDR3 bases are TGTGCCAGCAGTGAAGACCCGGGACTAGCGGGGGATACGCAGTATTTT. Translated, it gives CASSEDPGLAGDTQYF.

This clone was seen many times. The chain carries TRBV30 and TRBJ2-1; the D is unclear. Germline lookup yields CDR1 GTSNPN and CDR2 SVGIG (reference sequence). Trimming removed 2 bases at V and 0 bases at J, with 5 bases between. The CDR3 is 13 residues long. The CDR3, as DNA: TGTGCCTGGAGTCGTAGCTCCTACAATGAGCAGTTCTTC. Its protein product is CAWSRSSYNEQFF.

This clone was observed a handful of times. This chain uses TRBV14 with TRBJ2-3; D may correspond to TRBD1 or TRBD2 (5 bases each). V lost 8 bases and J 2 bases, leaving 14 bases between the germline ends. The germline CDR1 and CDR2 sequences are SGHDN and FVKESK. The CDR3 consists of 14 residues. The CDR3 here is CASAEGILTDTQYF. CDR3 bases: TGTGCCAGCGCCGAGGGGATCCTCACAGATACGCAGTATTTT.

This clone was seen many times. The sample holds other DNA sequences that translate to the same CDR3. The chain recombines TRBV30 with TRBJ2-3; no firm D call. The CDR3 runs 12 residues. CDR1 is GTSNPN and CDR2 is SVGIG in the germline V gene (reference sequence). V was shortened by 3 bases and J by 0 bases, with 4 bases between the two germline ends. The CDR3 sequence: CAWRESTDTQYF. For the CDR3, the DNA is TGTGCCTGGAGGGAAAGCACAGATACGCAGTATTTT. Variable domain in full (rest from reference TRBV30 and TRBJ2-3): SQTIHQWPATLVQPVGSPLSLECTVEGTSNPNLYWYRQAAGRGLQLLFYSVGIGQISSEVPQNLSASRPQDRQFILSSKKLLLSDSGFYLCAWRESTDTQYFGPGTRLTVL.

The J gene is TRBJ2-7, the V gene TRBV6-5, with TRBD1 as a possible D gene (6 bases). Germline CDR1 reads MNHEY; CDR2 reads SVGAGI. Between the trimmed V and J ends, which lost 6 bases and 6 bases, there was a span of 15 bases. The CDR3 has 13 amino acids. CDR3 sequence: CASRQGIGSEQYF. The DNA for the CDR3 is TGTGCCAGCAGACAGGGAATTGGCTCCGAGCAGTACTTC.